The 8 T cell receptor beta chains in this list originate from one sample, sequenced in a study of blood T cell repertoires in COVID-19. The protocol was immunoSEQ multiplex PCR, while the TCRdb copy is restricted to in-frame clones and leaves out a portion. The data contain roughly 8,000 clones, 84% of them singletons. Specimen: peripheral blood. The source is a human donor in a cohort sampled during active COVID-19.

This clone was recorded once. The chain recombines TRBV5-1 with TRBJ2-2; weak D call: TRBD1 (7 bases). The CDR3 runs to 15 residues. V was pared by 4 bases and J by 6 bases, with 16 bases between. CDR1 and CDR2 (germline): SGHRS, YFSETQ. CDR3 coding DNA: TGCGCCAGCAGCCCAGACAGGGAGGCCGCCGGGGAGCTGTTTTTT. Translated, it gives CASSPDREAAGELFF.

The rearrangement links TRBV6-5 to TRBJ1-4, with D perhaps matching TRBD1 (6 bases). V shed 0 bases and J shed 7 bases, with 12 bases lying between them. The CDR3 consists of 15 residues. The germline CDR1 and CDR2 sequences are MNHEY and SVGAGI. The CDR3 here is CASSYSGGLSEKLFF. In nucleotides, the CDR3 is TGTGCCAGCAGTTACTCGGGGGGGCTGAGTGAAAAACTGTTTTTT.

CDR3 protein: CASSPDIPNTEAFF. The CDR3 nucleotides are TGTGCCAGCAGCCCCGACATTCCGAACACTGAAGCTTTCTTT. V is TRBV6-5 and J is TRBJ1-1, with D uncertain. V was shortened by 6 bases and J by 1 base, with 12 bases between the two germline ends. The CDR3 has 14 amino acids. Germline CDR1 is MNHEY and CDR2 is SVGAGI.

The chain combines TRBV7-3 with TRBJ2-7, with a tentative D call TRBD2 (6 bases). From germline, CDR1 is SGHTA and CDR2 FQGTGA. The CDR3 loop spans 15 amino acids. V lost 4 bases to trimming and J lost 6 bases, with 19 bases between them. In DNA, the CDR3 is TGTGCCAGCAGCTACTACTTGCTCCGGGAGTTCGAGCAGTACGTC. Translated, it gives CASSYYLLREFEQYV.

The V gene is TRBV5-1, the J gene TRBJ2-6; D not resolved. V was clipped by 3 bases and J by 0 bases, with 4 bases between them. The CDR3 runs to 14 residues. Germline CDR1 SGHRS, CDR2 YFSETQ. The CDR3 spells CASSYYSGANVLTF. The CDR3 nucleotides read TGCGCCAGCAGCTACTACTCTGGGGCCAACGTCCTGACTTTC.

CDR3 amino acids: CSSAGQGNTGELFF. Here the CDR3 DNA reads TGCAGCTCTGCCGGACAGGGAAACACCGGGGAGCTGTTTTTT. The genes are TRBV29-1 and TRBJ2-2, with 8 bases lining up with TRBD1. The V segment lost 8 bases and the J segment 2 bases; nucleotides outside the gene matches: 7. CDR3 length equals 14 residues. CDR1 and CDR2 from the germline V gene are SQVTM and ANQGSEA.

V usage is TRBV19 and J usage is TRBJ1-2; D remains ambiguous. V was trimmed by 5 bases and J by 4 bases, leaving 8 bases between them. Looked up from germline, CDR1 is LNHDA and CDR2 is SQIVND (reference sequence). This CDR3 is 12 amino acids long. The CDR3 DNA sequence: TGTGCCAGTAGTGAGGGTATCTATGGCTACACCTTC. It is translated as CASSEGIYGYTF.

This clone has a single count. The chain recombines TRBV28 with TRBJ2-1, with TRBD2 matching 7 bases. Germline CDR1 and CDR2: MDHEN and SYDVKM. V shed 1 base and J 9 bases; nucleotides not matched to a gene: 3. The CDR3 is 13 residues long. In DNA, the CDR3 is TGTGCCAGCAGTTTATACGGGGGGACTGAGCAGTTCTTC. Protein: CASSLYGGTEQFF.